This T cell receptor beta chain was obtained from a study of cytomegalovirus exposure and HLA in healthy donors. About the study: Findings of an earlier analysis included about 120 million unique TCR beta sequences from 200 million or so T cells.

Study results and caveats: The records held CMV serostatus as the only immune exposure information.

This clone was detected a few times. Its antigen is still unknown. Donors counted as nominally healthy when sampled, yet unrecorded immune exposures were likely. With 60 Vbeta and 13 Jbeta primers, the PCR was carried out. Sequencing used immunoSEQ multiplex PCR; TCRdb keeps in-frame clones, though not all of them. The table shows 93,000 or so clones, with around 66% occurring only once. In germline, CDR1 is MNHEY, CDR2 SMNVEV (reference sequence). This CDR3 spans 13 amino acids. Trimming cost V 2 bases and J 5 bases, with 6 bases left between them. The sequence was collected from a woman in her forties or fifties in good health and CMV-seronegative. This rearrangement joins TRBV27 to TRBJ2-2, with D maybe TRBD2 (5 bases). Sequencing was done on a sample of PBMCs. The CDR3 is CASSLEGTGELFF. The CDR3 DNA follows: TGTGCCAGCAGTTTAGAGGGAACCGGGGAGCTGTTTTTT.